These 6 T cell receptor beta chains originate from one sample sequenced in a study of blood T cell repertoires in COVID-19 (TCRdb year 2020). Libraries were constructed by the immunoSEQ multiplex PCR assay. This is the immuneACCESS table as TCRdb keeps it, with only in-frame sequences that have V and J called. A part of the clones is gone; compared with another copy, unresolved V genes explain less than half, and the rest is unexplained. This sample has roughly 160,000 clones in its table, and under 80% of those were observed once. The ten top clones hold 3% of the sample. Specimen: peripheral blood. Every receptor here comes from a woman aged 80 or older with acute or convalescent COVID-19.

The chain has TRBV10-3 and TRBJ1-6; weak D call: TRBD1 (5 bases). Between the trimmed V and J ends, which lost 2 bases and 7 bases, there was a span of 6 bases. The CDR3 has 13 residues. The germline V gene encodes CDR1 ENHRY and CDR2 SYGVKD. The CDR3 here is CAISEPGNSPLHF. DNA for the CDR3: TGTGCCATCAGTGAGCCAGGGAATTCACCCCTCCACTTT.

CDR3 loop: CASSVQGRYF. The CDR3 coding sequence is TGTGCCAGCAGTGTACAGGGGCGGTACTTC. V usage is TRBV28 and J usage is TRBJ2-7; 7 bases line up with TRBD1. The CDR3 spans 10 residues. The germline CDR1 and CDR2 sequences are MDHEN and SYDVKM. Germline trimming cut 5 bases from V and 12 bases from J; bases unmatched to any gene: 4.

The genes are TRBV11-2 and TRBJ2-3, with TRBD2 matching 7 bases. Per germline, CDR1 SGHAT and CDR2 FQNNGV. V lost 4 bases, J lost 5 bases, and 12 bases stayed unmatched. There are 16 residues in the CDR3. The CDR3 region has the DNA TGTGCCAGCAGCTCTATCCCGGGACTACTTCAAGATACGCAGTATTTT. Translating gives CASSSIPGLLQDTQYF.

The gene calls are TRBV28 and TRBJ1-1; D might be TRBD1 (6 bases). V was shortened by 6 bases and J by 8 bases, with 13 bases between the two germline ends. Germline V gene data show CDR1 as MDHEN and CDR2 as SYDVKM. This CDR3 is 12 amino acids long. CDR3 sequence (DNA): TGTGCCAGCAGATCGGGACACTTAGAAGCTTTCTTT. Translated, it gives CASRSGHLEAFF. The full variable domain, rest sourced from reference TRBV28 and TRBJ1-1, is DVKVTQSSRYLVKRTGEKVFLECVQDMDHENMFWYRQDPGLGLRLIYFSYDVKMKEKGDIPEGYSVSREKKERFSLILESASTNQTSMYLCASRSGHLEAFFGQGTRLTVV.

The CDR3 DNA sequence: TGTGCCATCAGTGAGTCTGGACTAGCGGGATTCGACAATGAGCAGTTCTTC. Amino acids: CAISESGLAGFDNEQFF. This chain connects TRBV10-3 to TRBJ2-1; 12 nucleotides align to TRBD2. The CDR3 runs to 17 residues. Unmatched junction bases numbered 5, after V lost 0 bases and J lost 5 bases. Germline-derived CDR1 and CDR2 are ENHRY and SYGVKD.

The gene calls are TRBV10-3 and TRBJ1-5; maybe TRBD1 (5 bases). Germline CDR1 is ENHRY and CDR2 is SYGVKD. CDR3 length equals 17 residues. The ends were cut back, 10 bases at V and 0 bases at J, with 22 bases in the middle. The CDR3 here is CATQAVRAHYSNQPQHF. For the CDR3, the DNA is TGTGCCACGCAGGCGGTCAGGGCGCATTATAGCAATCAGCCCCAGCATTTT.